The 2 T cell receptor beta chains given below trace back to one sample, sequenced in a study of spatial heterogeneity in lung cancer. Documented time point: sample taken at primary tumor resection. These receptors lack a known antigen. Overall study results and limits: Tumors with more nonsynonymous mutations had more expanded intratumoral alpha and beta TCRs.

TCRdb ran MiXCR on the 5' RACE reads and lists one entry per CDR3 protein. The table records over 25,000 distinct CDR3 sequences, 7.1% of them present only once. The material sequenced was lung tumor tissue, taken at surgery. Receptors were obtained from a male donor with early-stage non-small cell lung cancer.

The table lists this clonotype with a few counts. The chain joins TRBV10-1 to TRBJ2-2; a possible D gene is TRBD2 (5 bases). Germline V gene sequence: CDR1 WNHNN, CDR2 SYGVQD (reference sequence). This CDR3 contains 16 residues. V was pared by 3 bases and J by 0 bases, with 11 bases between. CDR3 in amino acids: CASSDGKLANTGELFF. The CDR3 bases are TGCGCCAGCAGTGACGGGAAGCTAGCGAACACCGGGGAGCTGTTTTTT.

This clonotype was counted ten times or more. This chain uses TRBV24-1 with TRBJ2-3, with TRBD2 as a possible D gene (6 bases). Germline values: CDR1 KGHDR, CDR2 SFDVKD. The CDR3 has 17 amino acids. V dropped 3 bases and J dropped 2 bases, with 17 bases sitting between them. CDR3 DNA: TGTGCCACCAGTGATCGGGTTGCGGGGTCCCTCACAGATACGCAGTATTTT. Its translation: CATSDRVAGSLTDTQYF.